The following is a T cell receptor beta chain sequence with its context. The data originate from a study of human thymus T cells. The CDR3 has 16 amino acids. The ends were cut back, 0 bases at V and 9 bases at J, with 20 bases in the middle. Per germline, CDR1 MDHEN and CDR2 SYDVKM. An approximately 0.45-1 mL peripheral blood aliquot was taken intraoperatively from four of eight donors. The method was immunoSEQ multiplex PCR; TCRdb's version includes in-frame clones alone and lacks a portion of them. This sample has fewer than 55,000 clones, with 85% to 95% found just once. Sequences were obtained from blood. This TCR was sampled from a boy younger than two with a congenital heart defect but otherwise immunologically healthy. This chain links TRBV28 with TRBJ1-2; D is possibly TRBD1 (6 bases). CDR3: CASSLWEVGGRGSYTF. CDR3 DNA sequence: TGTGCCAGCAGTTTATGGGAGGTCGGGGGGCGAGGTAGCTACACCTTC.